One sample yielded the 29 T cell receptor beta chains listed below, sequenced in a study of blood T cell repertoires in COVID-19. Profiling relied on immunoSEQ multiplex PCR, and the TCRdb table lists in-frame clones only, not all of them. The sample includes roughly 240,000 clones, roughly 89% of them seen just once. The sequenced sample consisted of PBMCs or T cells enriched from blood (not recorded which). These receptors were collected from a woman in her twenties or thirties with acute COVID-19.

The CDR3 sequence is CASSSGGGGTNSPLHF. The DNA for the CDR3 is TGTGCCAGCAGCTCGGGCGGTGGGGGCACTAATTCACCCCTCCACTTT. The chain combines TRBV7-2 with TRBJ1-6; D is possibly TRBD1 (6 bases). The CDR3 totals 16 residues. The germline V gene encodes CDR1 SGHTA and CDR2 FQGNSA. V lost 4 bases and J lost 6, with 16 bases in between.

The rearrangement links TRBV27 to TRBJ1-1; D might be TRBD1 (6 bases). Trimming took 9 bases from V and 0 from J, leaving 17 bases between them. Germline V lookup: CDR1 MNHEY, CDR2 SMNVEV (reference sequence). This CDR3 has 15 amino acids. CDR3 loop: CASSIDRSLNTEAFF. The CDR3 nucleotides read TGTGCCAGTTCCATCGACAGGTCTTTGAACACTGAAGCTTTCTTT.

On this clone itself: Mismatch with germline at one junction end may stem from a read error. The chain carries TRBV12-3 or TRBV12-4 and TRBJ2-5, with 9 bases lining up with TRBD1. This CDR3 contains 12 residues. In DNA form, the CDR3 reads TGTGCCAGCAGTTTAGGGGACAGGGCCAGGAACTTC. Translation: CASSLGDRARNF.

V usage is TRBV7-6 and J usage is TRBJ2-7; TRBD2 matches 9 bases. This CDR3 comprises 17 residues. With V trimmed by 0 bases and J by 0 bases, 6 bases remained unmatched. Germline CDR1 is SGHVS and CDR2 is FNYEAQ. In DNA, the CDR3 is TGTGCCAGCAGCTTAGCTAAACCGGGACTAGCCTCCTACGAGCAGTACTTC. Translated, it gives CASSLAKPGLASYEQYF.

The chain combines TRBV5-6 with TRBJ2-5, with a tentative D call TRBD1 (6 bases). Germline values: CDR1 SGHDT, CDR2 YYEEEE. The CDR3 is 14 amino acids. V shed 5 bases and J shed 3 bases, with 14 bases lying between them. The CDR3 loop reads CASRSTGGEETQYF. The DNA for the CDR3 is TGTGCCAGCAGGTCGACAGGTGGGGAAGAGACCCAGTACTTC.

The chain uses TRBV6-5 and TRBJ2-7; 7 bases are a match to TRBD1. CDR1 MNHEY and CDR2 SVGAGI come from the germline V gene. This CDR3 spans 14 amino acids. V lost 6 bases, J lost 1 base, and 6 bases stayed unmatched. CDR3 region: CASSATGLSYEQYF. DNA of the CDR3: TGTGCCAGCAGCGCGACAGGGCTTTCCTACGAGCAGTACTTC.

In its sample, this clone was seen once. The chain couples TRBV11-3 to TRBJ2-1; no reliable D call. Germline-derived CDR1 and CDR2 are SGHNT and YENEEA. The CDR3 is 15 residues long. V was trimmed by 1 base and J by 0 bases, leaving 7 bases between them. The DNA of the CDR3 is TGTGCCAGCAGCTTAGGCGGCAGCTCCTACAATGAGCAGTTCTTC. Translation: CASSLGGSSYNEQFF.

The chain carries TRBV3-1 (or the pseudogene TRBV3-2) and TRBJ2-7; 10 bases are a match to TRBD1. V was pared by 4 bases and J by 2 bases, with 2 bases of the junction left unmatched. The CDR3 has 14 amino acids. Germline V gene data show CDR1 as LGHDT and CDR2 as YNNKEL (reference sequence). CDR3: CASSPGQGPYEQYF. The CDR3 region has the DNA TGTGCCAGCAGCCCGGGACAGGGGCCCTACGAGCAGTACTTC.

This clone was counted only a few times. This chain connects TRBV2 to TRBJ2-2; the match to TRBD1 covers 7 bases. Unmatched junction bases numbered 6, after V lost 6 bases and J lost 8 bases. This CDR3 is built from 13 residues. Germline CDR1 and CDR2: SNHLY and FYNNEI. CDR3 protein: CASRETGRGELFF. Here the CDR3 DNA reads TGTGCCAGCAGAGAGACAGGGCGGGGGGAGCTGTTTTTT.

The rearrangement links TRBV7-9 to TRBJ1-1; D might be TRBD1 (5 bases). Germline lookup yields CDR1 SEHNR and CDR2 FQNEAQ (reference sequence). The CDR3 runs 13 residues. Trimming shortened V by 3 bases and J by 6 bases, and 11 bases separated the two germline ends. CDR3 residues: CASSFGGVSEAFF. The CDR3 bases are TGTGCCAGCAGCTTTGGGGGGGTTTCTGAAGCTTTCTTT.

This rearrangement joins TRBV24-1 to TRBJ2-1, with a tentative D call TRBD2 (5 bases). CDR1 KGHDR and CDR2 SFDVKD come from the germline V gene. V was trimmed by 2 bases and J by 7 bases, leaving 17 bases between them. This CDR3 region has 16 residues. The CDR3 reads CATSDSEGTRKNEQFF. DNA for the CDR3: TGTGCCACCAGTGATTCTGAGGGTACGAGGAAGAATGAGCAGTTCTTC.

V gene TRBV7-9 combines with J gene TRBJ2-7, with D possibly TRBD2 on 6 matching bases. V was trimmed by 5 bases and J by 3 bases, leaving 11 bases between them. From germline, CDR1 is SEHNR and CDR2 FQNEAQ (reference sequence). The CDR3 is 13 residues long. The CDR3 region is CASSQGLFYEQYF. In DNA, the CDR3 is TGTGCCAGCAGCCAGGGACTGTTCTACGAGCAGTACTTC.

The gene calls are TRBV4-1 and TRBJ2-3; TRBD2 is a possible D gene (7 bases). V lost 0 bases and J lost 1, with 11 bases in between. CDR1 and CDR2 from the germline V gene are MGHRA and YSYEKL. The CDR3 extends over 16 amino acids. For the CDR3, the DNA is TGCGCCAGCAGCCAAGATGGGCGGGGGCGCACAGATACGCAGTATTTT. Its protein is CASSQDGRGRTDTQYF.

This chain joins TRBV5-6 and TRBJ2-7; TRBD2 matches at 7 bases. Germline V gives CDR1 SGHDT, CDR2 YYEEEE. V gave up 4 bases and J gave up 3 bases; unmatched junction bases: 7. CDR3 size: 14 residues. The CDR3 here is CASSQGLADYEQYF. DNA for the CDR3: TGTGCCAGCAGCCAAGGCCTAGCGGACTACGAGCAGTACTTC. Combining the CDR3 with reference TRBV5-6 and TRBJ2-7 gives the whole variable domain DAGVTQSPTHLIKTRGQQVTLRCSPKSGHDTVSWYQQALGQGPQFIFQYYEEEERQRGNFPDRFSGHQFPNYSSELNVNALLLGDSALYLCASSQGLADYEQYFGPGTRLTVT.

The chain employs TRBV10-1 and TRBJ2-7; 11 bases are shared with TRBD1. J lost 13 bases, V lost 8 bases, and 10 bases had no gene match. The V gene's germline CDR1 is WNHNN and CDR2 SYGVQD (reference sequence). CDR3 length: 12 residues. The CDR3 coding sequence is TGCGCCAGCTCCGGGACAGGGGGTCTTCGATACTTC. It codes for CASSGTGGLRYF.

The rearrangement links TRBV9 to TRBJ2-2; 7 nucleotides agree with TRBD1. After removal of 3 bases from V and 7 bases from J, the junction contained 15 bases not matched to a gene. The CDR3 totals 17 residues. The germline gives CDR1 SGDLS, CDR2 YYNGEE. The CDR3 loop is CASSASADRLLDGELFF. In DNA, the CDR3 is TGTGCCAGCAGCGCCTCAGCGGACAGGCTCCTAGACGGGGAGCTGTTTTTT.

The chain joins TRBV23-1 to TRBJ1-1; no clear D gene. TRBV23-1 is an ORF, with its function uncertain. The CDR3 runs to 12 residues. V shed 7 bases and J shed 8 bases, with 14 bases lying between them. The CDR3: CASTPKSAEAFF. For the CDR3, the DNA is TGCGCCAGCACCCCTAAGAGTGCCGAAGCTTTCTTT.

The CDR3 bases are TGCGCCAGCAGCTTTGGGGACAGGGAATACGAGCAGTACTTC. Amino acids: CASSFGDREYEQYF. The chain carries TRBV5-1 and TRBJ2-7; 9 nucleotides match TRBD1. Trimming removed 2 bases from V and 4 bases from J; junction bases left unmatched: 4. CDR3 length equals 14 residues. Germline V CDR1 and CDR2: SGHRS, YFSETQ.

V is TRBV6-4 and J is TRBJ2-7; 7 bases map to TRBD1. The trim removed 2 bases at V and 3 bases at J, leaving 1 base unmatched. The CDR3 runs to 13 residues. From germline, CDR1 is MRHNA and CDR2 SNTAGT. This CDR3 is CASSDGTVYEQYF. DNA for the CDR3: TGTGCCAGCAGTGACGGGACAGTCTACGAGCAGTACTTC.

The V gene is TRBV5-5, the J gene TRBJ2-1; 9 bases map to TRBD1. Germline CDR1 and CDR2: SGHKS and YYEKEE (reference sequence). The CDR3 runs to 15 residues. Trimming at V came to 3 bases and at J to 8 bases, leaving 9 bases not matched to a gene. The chain's CDR3 is CASSSPTGGSYEQFF. The CDR3 DNA reads TGTGCCAGCAGCTCCCCGACAGGGGGTTCCTATGAGCAGTTCTTC.

The genes are TRBV6-4 and TRBJ1-6; TRBD1 is a possible D gene (5 bases). The CDR3 runs to 15 residues. Looked up from germline, CDR1 is MRHNA and CDR2 is SNTAGT. V was clipped by 3 bases and J by 4 bases, with 10 bases between them. CDR3 residues: CASSEGGGYNSPLHF. CDR3 DNA sequence: TGTGCCAGCAGTGAGGGTGGGGGGTATAATTCACCCCTCCACTTT.

V gene TRBV6-6 combines with J gene TRBJ1-4; the match to TRBD1 covers 9 bases. This CDR3 has 15 amino acids. The germline gives CDR1 MNHNY, CDR2 SVGAGI (reference sequence). The V and J ends lost 6 bases and 2 bases, in that order; junction bases with no gene match: 4. CDR3 in DNA: TGTGCCAGCAGGCTCACAGGGGGCACTAATGAAAAACTGTTTTTT. This encodes CASRLTGGTNEKLFF.

To note about this clone: Other nucleotide sequences from this sample produce the same CDR3. The CDR3 reads CASSQRQGAYEQYF. The CDR3, as DNA: TGCGCCAGCAGCCAAAGACAGGGGGCCTACGAGCAGTACTTC. The chain recombines TRBV4-1 with TRBJ2-7; TRBD1 matches at 9 bases. Germline V gene sequence: CDR1 MGHRA, CDR2 YSYEKL. The CDR3 has 14 amino acids. The junction had 1 base not matched to a gene; V was cut back by 2 bases and J by 2 bases.

This sequence joins TRBV7-9 and TRBJ2-2, with TRBD2 identical over 10 bases. V trimming: 6 bases; J trimming: 6 bases; junction bases outside the gene matches: 4. Germline V gene lookup returns CDR1 SEHNR and CDR2 FQNEAQ (reference sequence). CDR3 length: 14 amino acids. CDR3 coding DNA: TGTGCCAGCAGTTCTAGCGGGGGCGCCGGGGAGCTGTTTTTT. Protein: CASSSSGGAGELFF.

The V gene is TRBV29-1, the J gene TRBJ1-2; D ambiguous. Trimming pared 6 bases from V and 4 bases from J, leaving 9 bases between. This CDR3 has 11 residues. The germline V gene encodes CDR1 SQVTM and CDR2 ANQGSEA. CDR3 in DNA: TGCAGCGTATTCGGGGTCTATGGCTACACCTTC. It yields the protein CSVFGVYGYTF.

The chain joins TRBV6-5 to TRBJ1-1; D uncertain. The germline V and J ends were trimmed by 8 bases and 3 bases, with 13 bases remaining between them. This CDR3 comprises 13 residues. Germline CDR1 and CDR2: MNHEY and SVGAGI. CDR3 sequence: CASSPAGDTEAFF. The CDR3 DNA is TGTGCCAGCTCCCCGGCCGGGGACACTGAAGCTTTCTTT.

Of note for this clone: The same CDR3 is also encoded by other DNA sequences in this sample. The chain links TRBV6-5 to TRBJ1-2; 7 nucleotides align to TRBD1. Germline CDR1 and CDR2: MNHEY and SVGAGI. This CDR3 is 13 amino acids long. V shed 5 bases and J 3 bases; nucleotides not matched to a gene: 3. In DNA form, the CDR3 reads TGTGCCAGCAGTCCTCAGGGGGACTATGGCTACACCTTC. This translates into CASSPQGDYGYTF.

The rearrangement joins TRBV5-1 to TRBJ1-2, with 9 bases aligning to TRBD1. CDR1 and CDR2 from the germline V gene are SGHRS and YFSETQ. Unmatched junction bases numbered 12, after V lost 4 bases and J lost 8 bases. The CDR3 sequence is 15 residues long. This CDR3 reads CASSQIQGAQSGYTF. The CDR3 DNA sequence: TGCGCCAGCAGCCAAATACAGGGGGCTCAGTCGGGCTACACCTTC.

The chain joins TRBV27 to TRBJ1-4; D remains unclear. Germline CDR1 and CDR2: MNHEY and SMNVEV (reference sequence). The germline V and J ends were trimmed by 3 bases and 0 bases, with 17 bases remaining between them. The CDR3 loop spans 18 amino acids. CDR3 in DNA: TGTGCCAGCAGTTTTTTATGGGAGACGGGATCAACTAATGAAAAACTGTTTTTT. Amino acids: CASSFLWETGSTNEKLFF.